Listed here is a single T cell receptor (beta chain). This sample includes further DNA sequences coding for the same CDR3. This sample was taken from a study of shared T cell receptors in the human thymus. Measured with immunoSEQ multiplex PCR; TCRdb has only the in-frame clones, and not every one. The data contain 700,000 to 750,000 clones, approximately 85% of them singletons. CDR1 and CDR2 from the germline V gene are SGHDT and YYEEEE. The CDR3 has 15 residues. V was clipped by 4 bases and J by 0 bases, with 13 bases between them. The same data also contributed to another study, on human thymus T cells. That work states: Thymus tissue was removed during corrective cardiac surgery.

The rearrangement uses TRBV5-6 and TRBJ1-1; D may be TRBD1 (5 bases). The sequenced sample consisted of thymocytes. The TCR comes from a girl less than two years old with a congenital heart defect. The CDR3 coding sequence is TGTGCCAGCAGCCTAAAGGACATTGTGAACACTGAAGCTTTCTTT. It yields the protein CASSLKDIVNTEAFF.